This paragraph covers one TCR beta chain sequence. No antigen is known for it. The CDR3 has 14 residues. Trimming pared 6 bases from V and 5 bases from J, leaving 11 bases between. Germline loops: CDR1 MNHNS, CDR2 SASEGT. This entry belongs to a study of cytomegalovirus exposure and HLA in healthy donors. Study observations and caveats: It was taken for granted in presence/absence analyses that sequencing depth across donors was roughly uniform. In a later analysis, at a false discovery rate of 0.05, 15,000 to 20,000 TCR beta sequences were associated with HLA alleles. Versus the roughly 690-donor mean, an Asian-associated ancestry cluster reportedly showed fewer N-insertions in a later analysis.

The primer mix had 60 Vbeta and 13 Jbeta primers. Libraries were prepared by immunoSEQ multiplex PCR; TCRdb keeps only in-frame clonotypes and omits some of them. Among 140,000 to 150,000 clones listed, around a tenth were seen once. The sequenced material came from PBMCs. The receptor was derived from a male donor in good health and CMV-seronegative. The genes are TRBV6-1 and TRBJ1-6; tentatively, D is TRBD1 (6 bases). In DNA, the CDR3 is TGTGCCAGCAGGAGGGGGACGGATAATTCACCCCTCCACTTT. Translation: CASRRGTDNSPLHF.